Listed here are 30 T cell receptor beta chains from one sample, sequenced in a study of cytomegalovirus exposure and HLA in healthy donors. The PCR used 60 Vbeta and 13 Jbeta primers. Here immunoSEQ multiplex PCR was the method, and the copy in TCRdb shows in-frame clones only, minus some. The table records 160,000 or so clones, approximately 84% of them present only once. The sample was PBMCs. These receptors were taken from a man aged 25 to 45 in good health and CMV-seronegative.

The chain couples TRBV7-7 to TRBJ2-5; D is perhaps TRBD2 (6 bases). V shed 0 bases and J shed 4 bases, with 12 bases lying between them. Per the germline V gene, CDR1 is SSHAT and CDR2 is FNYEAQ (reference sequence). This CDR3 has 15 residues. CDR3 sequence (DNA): TGTGCCAGCAGCTTAGCGTCGGGGGTCGGAGAGACCCAGTACTTC. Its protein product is CASSLASGVGETQYF.

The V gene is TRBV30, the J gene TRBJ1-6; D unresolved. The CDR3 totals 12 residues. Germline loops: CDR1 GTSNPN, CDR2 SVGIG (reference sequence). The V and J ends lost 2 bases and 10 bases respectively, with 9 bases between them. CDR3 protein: CAWSPHSSPLHF. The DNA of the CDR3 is TGTGCCTGGAGTCCCCACTCGTCACCCCTCCACTTT.

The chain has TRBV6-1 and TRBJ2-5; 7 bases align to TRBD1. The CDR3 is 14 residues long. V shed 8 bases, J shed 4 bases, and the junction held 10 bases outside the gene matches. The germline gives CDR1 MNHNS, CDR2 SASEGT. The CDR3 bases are TGTGCCAGCCGGACGACAGGGCTAGGAGAGACCCAGTACTTC. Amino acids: CASRTTGLGETQYF.

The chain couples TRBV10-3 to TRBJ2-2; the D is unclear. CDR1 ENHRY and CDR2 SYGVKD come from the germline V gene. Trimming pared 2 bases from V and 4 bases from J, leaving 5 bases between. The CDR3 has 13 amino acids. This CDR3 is CAISETSTGELFF. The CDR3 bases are TGTGCCATCAGTGAGACAAGCACCGGGGAGCTGTTTTTT.

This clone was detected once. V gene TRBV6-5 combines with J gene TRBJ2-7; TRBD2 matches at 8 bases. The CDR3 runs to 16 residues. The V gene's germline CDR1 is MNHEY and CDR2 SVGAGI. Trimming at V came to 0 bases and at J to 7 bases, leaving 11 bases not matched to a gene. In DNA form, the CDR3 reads TGTGCCAGCAGTTACTCCTCCAGCGGGAGATGGAAAGAGCAGTACTTC. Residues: CASSYSSSGRWKEQYF.

The CDR3 loop reads CASSLDGQSNQPQHF. The CDR3 DNA is TGCGCCAGCAGCTTGGATGGGCAAAGCAATCAGCCCCAGCATTTT. V gene TRBV5-1 combines with J gene TRBJ1-5, with D hard to call. The germline CDR1 and CDR2 sequences are SGHRS and YFSETQ. The CDR3 sequence is 15 residues long. Trimming shortened V by 0 bases and J by 1 base, and 8 bases separated the two germline ends.

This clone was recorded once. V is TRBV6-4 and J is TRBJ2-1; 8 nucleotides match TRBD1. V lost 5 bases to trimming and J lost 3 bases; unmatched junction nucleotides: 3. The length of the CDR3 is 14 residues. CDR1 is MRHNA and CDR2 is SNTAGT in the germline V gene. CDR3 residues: CASSPGTGYNEQFF. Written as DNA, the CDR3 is TGTGCCAGCAGTCCCGGGACAGGCTACAATGAGCAGTTCTTC.

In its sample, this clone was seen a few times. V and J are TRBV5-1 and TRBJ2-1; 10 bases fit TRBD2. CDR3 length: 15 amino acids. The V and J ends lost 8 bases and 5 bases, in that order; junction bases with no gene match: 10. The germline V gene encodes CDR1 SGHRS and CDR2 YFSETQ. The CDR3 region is CASALIAGGHNEQFF. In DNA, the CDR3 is TGCGCCAGTGCCCTAATAGCGGGGGGCCACAATGAGCAGTTCTTC.

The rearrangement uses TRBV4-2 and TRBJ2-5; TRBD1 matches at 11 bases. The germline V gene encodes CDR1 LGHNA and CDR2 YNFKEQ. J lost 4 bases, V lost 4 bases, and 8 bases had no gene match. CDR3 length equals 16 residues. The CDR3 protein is CASSLTGQGGRETQYF. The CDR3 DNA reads TGTGCCAGCAGCCTGACGGGACAGGGGGGAAGAGAGACCCAGTACTTC.

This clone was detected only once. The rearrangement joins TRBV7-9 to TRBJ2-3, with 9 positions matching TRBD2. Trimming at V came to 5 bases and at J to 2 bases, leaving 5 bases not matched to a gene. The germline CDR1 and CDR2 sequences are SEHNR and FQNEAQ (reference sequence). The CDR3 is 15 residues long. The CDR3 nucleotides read TGTGCCAGCAGCAGAGCGGGAGGAAACACAGATACGCAGTATTTT. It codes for CASSRAGGNTDTQYF.

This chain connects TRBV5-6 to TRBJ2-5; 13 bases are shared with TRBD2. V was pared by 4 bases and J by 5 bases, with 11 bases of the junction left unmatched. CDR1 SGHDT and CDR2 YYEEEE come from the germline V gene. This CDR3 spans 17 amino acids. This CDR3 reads CASSPLLAGGPGETQYF. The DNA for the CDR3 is TGTGCCAGCAGCCCGCTACTAGCGGGGGGGCCTGGGGAGACCCAGTACTTC.

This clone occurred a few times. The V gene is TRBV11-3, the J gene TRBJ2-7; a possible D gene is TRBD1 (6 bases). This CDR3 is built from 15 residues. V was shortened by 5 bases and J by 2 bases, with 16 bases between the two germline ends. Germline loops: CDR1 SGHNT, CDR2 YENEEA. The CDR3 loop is CASSPGQTVAYEQYF. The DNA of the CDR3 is TGTGCCAGCAGCCCTGGACAGACGGTGGCCTACGAGCAGTACTTC.

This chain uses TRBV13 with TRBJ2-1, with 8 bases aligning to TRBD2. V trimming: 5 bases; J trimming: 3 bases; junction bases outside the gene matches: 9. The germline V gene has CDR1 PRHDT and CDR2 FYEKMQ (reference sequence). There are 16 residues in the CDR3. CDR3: CASSPRLAPIYNEQFF. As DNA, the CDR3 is TGTGCCAGCAGCCCCCGACTAGCGCCGATCTACAATGAGCAGTTCTTC.

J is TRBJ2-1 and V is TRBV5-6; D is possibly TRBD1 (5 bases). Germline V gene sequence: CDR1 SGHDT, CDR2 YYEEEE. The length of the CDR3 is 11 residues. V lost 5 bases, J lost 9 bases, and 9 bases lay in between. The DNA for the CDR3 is TGTGCCAGCAGGCAGGGCAGTGAGCAGTTCTTC. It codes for CASRQGSEQFF.

The CDR3 region has the DNA TGTGCCAGCAGTCCGCTAGGGGACACCCGTAGCTATGGCTACACCTTC. Protein: CASSPLGDTRSYGYTF. V usage is TRBV5-6 and J usage is TRBJ1-2, with a weak D call TRBD1 (6 bases). V lost 5 bases, J lost 4 bases, and 21 bases lay in between. The CDR3 sequence is 16 residues long. Germline V gene sequence: CDR1 SGHDT, CDR2 YYEEEE.

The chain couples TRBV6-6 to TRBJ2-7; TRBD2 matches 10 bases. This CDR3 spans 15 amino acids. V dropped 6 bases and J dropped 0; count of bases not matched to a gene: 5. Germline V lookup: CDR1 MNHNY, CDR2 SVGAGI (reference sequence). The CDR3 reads CASRKAGGISYEQYF. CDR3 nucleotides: TGTGCCAGCAGAAAAGCGGGGGGGATCTCCTACGAGCAGTACTTC.

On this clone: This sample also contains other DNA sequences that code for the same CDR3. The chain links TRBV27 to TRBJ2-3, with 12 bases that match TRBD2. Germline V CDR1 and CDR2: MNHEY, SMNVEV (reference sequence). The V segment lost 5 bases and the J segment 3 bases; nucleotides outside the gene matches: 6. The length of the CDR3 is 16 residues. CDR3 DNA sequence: TGTGCCAGCAGTCTATTAACTAGCGGGAGGACAGATACGCAGTATTTT. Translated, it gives CASSLLTSGRTDTQYF.

CDR3 sequence reads: CASSLVENNEQFF. CDR3 DNA sequence: TGCGCCAGCAGCTTGGTAGAAAACAATGAGCAGTTCTTC. This chain uses TRBV5-1 with TRBJ2-1, with D uncertain. This CDR3 is 13 amino acids long. V lost 0 bases and J 5 bases, leaving 6 bases between the germline ends. Germline V gene lookup returns CDR1 SGHRS and CDR2 YFSETQ.

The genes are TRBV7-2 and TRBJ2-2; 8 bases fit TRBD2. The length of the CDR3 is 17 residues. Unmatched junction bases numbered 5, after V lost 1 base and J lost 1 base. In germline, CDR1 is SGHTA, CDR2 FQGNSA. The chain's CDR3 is CASSLVALAGNTGELFF. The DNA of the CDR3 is TGTGCCAGCAGCTTAGTGGCGCTAGCGGGGAACACCGGGGAGCTGTTTTTT.

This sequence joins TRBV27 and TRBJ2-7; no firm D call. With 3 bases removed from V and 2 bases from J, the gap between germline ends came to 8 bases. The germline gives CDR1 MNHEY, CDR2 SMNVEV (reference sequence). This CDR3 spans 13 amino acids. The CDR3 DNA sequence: TGTGCCAGCAGTTTTGGCCGAACCTACGAGCAGTACTTC. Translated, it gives CASSFGRTYEQYF.

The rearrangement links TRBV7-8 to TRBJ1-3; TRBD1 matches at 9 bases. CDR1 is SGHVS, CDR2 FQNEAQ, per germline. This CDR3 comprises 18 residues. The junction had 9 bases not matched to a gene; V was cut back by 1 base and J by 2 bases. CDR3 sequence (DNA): TGTGCCAGCAGCTTAGGGAGAGGGACAGGGCCCCCTGGAAACACCATATATTTT. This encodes CASSLGRGTGPPGNTIYF. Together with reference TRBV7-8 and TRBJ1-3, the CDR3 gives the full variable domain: GAGVSQSPRYKVAKRGQDVALRCDPISGHVSLFWYQQALGQGPEFLTYFQNEAQLDKSGLPSDRFFAERPEGSVSTLKIQRTQQEDSAVYLCASSLGRGTGPPGNTIYFGEGSWLTVV.

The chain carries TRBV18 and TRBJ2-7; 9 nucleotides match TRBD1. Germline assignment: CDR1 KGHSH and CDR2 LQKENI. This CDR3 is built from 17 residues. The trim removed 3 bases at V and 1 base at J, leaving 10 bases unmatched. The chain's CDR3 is CASSPGTGRFHSYEQYF. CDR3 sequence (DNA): TGTGCCAGCTCACCCGGGACAGGGCGTTTCCATTCCTACGAGCAGTACTTC. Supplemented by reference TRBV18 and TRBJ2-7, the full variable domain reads NAGVMQNPRHLVRRRGQEARLRCSPMKGHSHVYWYRQLPEEGLKFMVYLQKENIIDESGMPKERFSAEFPKEGPSILRIQQVVRGDSAAYFCASSPGTGRFHSYEQYFGPGTRLTVT.

The CDR3 sequence: CASSLLTSGRVNGELFF. The CDR3 bases are TGTGCCAGCAGTTTATTGACTAGCGGGAGAGTTAACGGGGAGCTGTTTTTT. The chain has TRBV27 and TRBJ2-2, with 12 nucleotides matching TRBD2. Germline CDR1 reads MNHEY; CDR2 reads SMNVEV (reference sequence). V lost 1 base to trimming and J lost 7 bases; unmatched junction nucleotides: 7. CDR3 length: 17 residues.

In DNA, the CDR3 is TGTGCCTGGAGTGTATTGGGGCCCACTGAAGCTTTCTTT. Protein sequence: CAWSVLGPTEAFF. The chain is built from TRBV30 and TRBJ1-1, with TRBD1 as a possible D gene (5 bases). Between the trimmed V and J ends, which lost 0 bases and 4 bases, there was a span of 9 bases. The length of the CDR3 is 13 residues. Germline V gene lookup returns CDR1 GTSNPN and CDR2 SVGIG (reference sequence).

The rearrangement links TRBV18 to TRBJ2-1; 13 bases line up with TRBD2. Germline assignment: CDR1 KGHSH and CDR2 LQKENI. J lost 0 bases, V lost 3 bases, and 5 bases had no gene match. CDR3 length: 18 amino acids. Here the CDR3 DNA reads TGTGCCAGCTCACCTAGGACTAGCGGGGGATTCTCCTACAATGAGCAGTTCTTC. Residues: CASSPRTSGGFSYNEQFF. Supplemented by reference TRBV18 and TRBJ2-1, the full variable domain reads NAGVMQNPRHLVRRRGQEARLRCSPMKGHSHVYWYRQLPEEGLKFMVYLQKENIIDESGMPKERFSAEFPKEGPSILRIQQVVRGDSAAYFCASSPRTSGGFSYNEQFFGPGTRLTVL.

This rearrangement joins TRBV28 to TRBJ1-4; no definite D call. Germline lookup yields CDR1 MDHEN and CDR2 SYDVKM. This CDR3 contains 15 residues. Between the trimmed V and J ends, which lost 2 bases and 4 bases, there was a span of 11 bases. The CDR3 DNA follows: TGTGCCAGCAGTTTAGGCGGTTTAGGTAATGAAAAACTGTTTTTT. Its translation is CASSLGGLGNEKLFF.

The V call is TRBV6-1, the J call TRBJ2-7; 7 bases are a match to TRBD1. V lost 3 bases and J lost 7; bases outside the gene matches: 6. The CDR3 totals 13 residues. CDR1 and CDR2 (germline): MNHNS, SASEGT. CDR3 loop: CASSETGYPEQYF. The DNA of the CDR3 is TGTGCCAGCAGTGAGACAGGGTACCCTGAGCAGTACTTC.

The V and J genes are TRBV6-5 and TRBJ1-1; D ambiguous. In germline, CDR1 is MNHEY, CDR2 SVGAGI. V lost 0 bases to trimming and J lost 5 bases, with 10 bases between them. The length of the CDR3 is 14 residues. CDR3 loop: CASSYSEVGTEAFF. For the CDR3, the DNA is TGTGCCAGCAGTTACTCCGAAGTCGGGACTGAAGCTTTCTTT.

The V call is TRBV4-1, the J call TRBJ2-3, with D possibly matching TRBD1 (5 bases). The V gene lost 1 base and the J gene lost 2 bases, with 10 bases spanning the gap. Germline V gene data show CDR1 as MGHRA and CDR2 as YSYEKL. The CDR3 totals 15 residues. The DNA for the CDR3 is TGCGCCAGCAGCCAAGCGACGGACAACACAGATACGCAGTATTTT. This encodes CASSQATDNTDTQYF.

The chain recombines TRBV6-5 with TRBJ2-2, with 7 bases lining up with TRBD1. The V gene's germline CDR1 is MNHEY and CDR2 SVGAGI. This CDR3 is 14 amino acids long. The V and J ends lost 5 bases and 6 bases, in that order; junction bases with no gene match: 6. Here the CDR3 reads CASSDQGEPGELFF. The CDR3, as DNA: TGTGCCAGCAGTGACCAGGGGGAGCCCGGGGAGCTGTTTTTT.